Shown below are 15 T cell receptor beta chains from a single sample sequenced in a study of blood T cell repertoires in COVID-19. Assay: immunoSEQ multiplex PCR; the TCRdb copy retains only in-frame clones and omits some. There are around 93,000 clones in the sample; 80% to 90% occur only once, and around 10% lies in the top ten. Material for sequencing was peripheral blood. These receptors were obtained from a man older than 75 with acute or convalescent COVID-19.

The chain links TRBV5-1 to TRBJ1-1; D might be TRBD1 (6 bases). CDR1 is SGHRS, CDR2 YFSETQ, per germline. V shed 5 bases and J shed 7 bases, with 12 bases lying between them. This CDR3 comprises 12 residues. CDR3: CASRGADVEAFF. CDR3 nucleotides: TGCGCCAGCAGGGGGGCTGACGTTGAAGCTTTCTTT.

This clone was picked up one time. V is TRBV19 and J is TRBJ1-3; 7 nucleotides match TRBD1. V shed 5 bases, J shed 0 bases, and the junction held 10 bases outside the gene matches. Germline assignment: CDR1 LNHDA and CDR2 SQIVND (reference sequence). This CDR3 is built from 17 residues. The CDR3 DNA follows: TGTGCCAGTAGTCCGCCTCGACAGGGAGGCTCTGGAAACACCATATATTTT. Protein sequence: CASSPPRQGGSGNTIYF. Variable domain in full (rest from reference TRBV19 and TRBJ1-3): DGGITQSPKYLFRKEGQNVTLSCEQNLNHDAMYWYRQDPGQGLRLIYYSQIVNDFQKGDIAEGYSVSREKKESFPLTVTSAQKNPTAFYLCASSPPRQGGSGNTIYFGEGSWLTVV.

This clone was observed a single time. The rearrangement joins TRBV6-5 to TRBJ1-5, with D unclear. The CDR3 extends over 13 amino acids. Germline values: CDR1 MNHEY, CDR2 SVGAGI. V lost 0 bases and J lost 7, with 7 bases in between. CDR3 region: CASSYSKSQPQHF. CDR3 DNA sequence: TGTGCCAGCAGTTACTCGAAAAGCCAGCCCCAGCATTTT.

V gene TRBV19 combines with J gene TRBJ1-5; TRBD1 aligns across 10 bases. Germline CDR1 is LNHDA and CDR2 is SQIVND (reference sequence). CDR3 size: 18 residues. The junction had 15 bases not matched to a gene; V was cut back by 6 bases and J by 4 bases. The CDR3 sequence is CASSYATGTGAGNQPQHF. CDR3 nucleotides: TGTGCCAGTAGCTATGCTACCGGGACAGGGGCAGGGAATCAGCCCCAGCATTTT.

The rearrangement uses TRBV2 and TRBJ1-5, with 7 bases identical to TRBD1. CDR1 and CDR2 from the germline V gene are SNHLY and FYNNEI. The CDR3 consists of 14 residues. J was trimmed by 6 bases and V by 6 bases; bases with no gene match: 8. CDR3 loop: CASRLTGPTQPQHF. The CDR3 DNA is TGTGCCAGCAGATTGACAGGGCCGACTCAGCCCCAGCATTTT.

The chain couples TRBV18 to TRBJ2-7; D remains unclear. V was pared by 4 bases and J by 2 bases, with 6 bases between. The CDR3 consists of 12 residues. Germline values: CDR1 KGHSH, CDR2 LQKENI. The CDR3 DNA is TGTGCCAGCTCACAGCAAACCTACGAGCAGTACTTC. The encoded protein is CASSQQTYEQYF.

The chain uses TRBV7-2 and TRBJ2-7; TRBD2 agrees at 14 bases. Unmatched junction bases numbered 1, after V lost 5 bases and J lost 1 base. CDR1 and CDR2 (germline): SGHTA, FQGNSA. The CDR3 runs to 15 residues. CDR3 in amino acids: CASSGTSGSSYEQYF. The CDR3 DNA is TGTGCCAGCAGCGGGACTAGCGGGAGTTCCTACGAGCAGTACTTC. Full variable domain (outside the CDR3, taken from reference TRBV7-2 and TRBJ2-7): GAGVSQSPSNKVTEKGKDVELRCDPISGHTALYWYRQSLGQGLEFLIYFQGNSAPDKSGLPSDRFSAERTGGSVSTLTIQRTQQEDSAVYLCASSGTSGSSYEQYFGPGTRLTVT.

The J gene is TRBJ1-1, the V gene TRBV2; TRBD1 agrees at 8 bases. The V and J ends lost 3 bases and 4 bases, in that order; junction bases with no gene match: 13. The length of the CDR3 is 17 residues. Germline V gene sequence: CDR1 SNHLY, CDR2 FYNNEI. This CDR3 is CASSEYRGGQGVTEAFF. CDR3 nucleotides: TGTGCCAGCAGTGAGTACCGGGGCGGACAGGGAGTCACTGAAGCTTTCTTT.

This chain connects TRBV5-1 to TRBJ2-3; D not resolved. Germline values: CDR1 SGHRS, CDR2 YFSETQ. The V end was cut by 7 bases, the J end by 4 bases, with 19 bases between. This CDR3 is 15 amino acids long. The CDR3 spells CASSPPSSQADTQYF. The CDR3 bases are TGCGCCAGCTCCCCCCCTTCAAGTCAGGCAGATACGCAGTATTTT.

The CDR3 region has the DNA TGTGCCAGCAGCAAAGCCCAGACGGGGTCCGTCAACCAAGAGACCCAGTACTTC. This codes for CASSKAQTGSVNQETQYF. The chain is built from TRBV21-1 and TRBJ2-5; TRBD2 is taken as the D call from the table, unchecked against the DNA. TRBV21-1 is a listed pseudogene. The CDR3 consists of 18 residues.

The sample holds one count of this clone. The rearrangement links TRBV6-6 to TRBJ1-2; D gene unclear. Germline CDR1 reads MNHNY; CDR2 reads SVGAGI (reference sequence). CDR3 length: 10 residues. V lost 6 bases and J lost 6, with 5 bases in between. The CDR3 loop is CASRQNGYTF. The CDR3 DNA reads as TGTGCCAGCAGGCAGAATGGCTACACCTTC.

The rearrangement uses TRBV7-2 and TRBJ2-1; D is uncertain. The germline V gene encodes CDR1 SGHTA and CDR2 FQGNSA. The CDR3 length is 14 residues. V was pared by 5 bases and J by 3 bases, with 11 bases between. CDR3 sequence: CASSRVGGYNEQFF. The DNA for the CDR3 is TGTGCCAGCAGCAGAGTTGGCGGCTACAATGAGCAGTTCTTC. Together with reference TRBV7-2 and TRBJ2-1, the CDR3 gives the full variable domain: GAGVSQSPSNKVTEKGKDVELRCDPISGHTALYWYRQSLGQGLEFLIYFQGNSAPDKSGLPSDRFSAERTGGSVSTLTIQRTQQEDSAVYLCASSRVGGYNEQFFGPGTRLTVL.

The V and J genes are TRBV20-1 and TRBJ1-1; D ambiguous. Trimming stripped 6 bases from V and 5 bases from J, with 7 bases between. The CDR3 has 10 amino acids. Germline lookup yields CDR1 DFQATT and CDR2 SNEGSKA (reference sequence). For the CDR3, the DNA is TGCAGTGCCCTTTTGACTGAAGCTTTCTTT. Residues: CSALLTEAFF.

CDR3 sequence: CASSPTGNYGYTF. The DNA for the CDR3 is TGTGCCAGCAGCCCTACAGGGAATTATGGCTACACCTTC. The chain employs TRBV7-9 and TRBJ1-2; D perhaps matches TRBD1 (6 bases). Germline V lookup: CDR1 SEHNR, CDR2 FQNEAQ (reference sequence). This CDR3 has 13 amino acids. V gave up 5 bases and J gave up 5 bases, with 12 bases separating them.

The chain recombines TRBV19 with TRBJ2-1; 11 bases align to TRBD2. CDR1 LNHDA and CDR2 SQIVND come from the germline V gene (reference sequence). The CDR3 consists of 16 residues. Trimming took 5 bases from V and 0 from J; bases not matched to a gene: 3. CDR3 nucleotides: TGTGCCAGTAGTCTCGGACTAGCGGGCTCCTACAATGAGCAGTTCTTC. It codes for CASSLGLAGSYNEQFF.